The 31 T cell receptor beta chains given below trace back to one sample, sequenced in a study of OX40 agonist ivuxolimab in advanced cancers. Some clones are missing from TCRdb's copy, which holds only in-frame ones; the method was immunoSEQ multiplex PCR. The data hold more than 65,000 clones, with 88% observed a single time. The input for sequencing was CD4+ or CD8+ T cells sorted from blood, taken in a trial of the OX40 agonist ivuxolimab. The receptors shown here come from an adult with an advanced solid tumor such as melanoma, head and neck, liver or kidney cancer.

The rearrangement links TRBV10-3 to TRBJ2-3; D gene ambiguous. Germline assignment: CDR1 ENHRY and CDR2 SYGVKD. With 10 bases removed from V and 5 bases from J, the gap between germline ends came to 16 bases. The CDR3 sequence is 13 residues long. The CDR3 DNA is TGTGCCAGCCGTTTGGTGGGTGGAGATACGCAGTATTTT. It yields the protein CASRLVGGDTQYF.

The chain links TRBV7-8 to TRBJ2-2; D remains ambiguous. Germline V gene lookup returns CDR1 SGHVS and CDR2 FQNEAQ. Deletions cut 5 bases from V and 0 bases from J, with 19 bases between. The CDR3 totals 18 residues. CDR3 nucleotide sequence: TGTGCCAGCAGCCCAGCACCCTTATTCTCCGCGAACACCGGGGAGCTGTTTTTT. This gives the protein CASSPAPLFSANTGELFF.

The chain employs TRBV9 and TRBJ2-7, with 11 bases that match TRBD2. From germline, CDR1 is SGDLS and CDR2 YYNGEE. V shed 4 bases, J shed 2 bases, and the junction held 8 bases outside the gene matches. There are 16 residues in the CDR3. In nucleotides, the CDR3 is TGTGCCAGCAGCAGAGGGACTAGCGGACCCCCCTACGAGCAGTACTTC. This gives the protein CASSRGTSGPPYEQYF.

V is TRBV11-2 and J is TRBJ2-2, with TRBD1 matching over 7 bases. Per the germline V gene, CDR1 is SGHAT and CDR2 is FQNNGV. CDR3 length: 16 amino acids. The trim removed 5 bases at V and 5 bases at J, leaving 11 bases unmatched. CDR3 region: CASSPLRGTVTGELFF. DNA for the CDR3: TGTGCCAGCAGCCCTCTTAGAGGGACAGTGACCGGGGAGCTGTTTTTT.

This chain connects TRBV5-1 to TRBJ1-1; 7 nucleotides match TRBD1. The V gene end was trimmed by 0 bases and the J gene end by 5 bases; junction bases not matched to a gene: 7. This CDR3 spans 15 amino acids. CDR1 is SGHRS and CDR2 is YFSETQ in the germline V gene. The CDR3 sequence: CASSLAPGGVTEAFF. The CDR3 DNA reads TGCGCCAGCAGCTTGGCCCCAGGGGGAGTAACTGAAGCTTTCTTT. The full variable domain, with the rest looked up from reference TRBV5-1 and TRBJ1-1, is KAGVTQTPRYLIKTRGQQVTLSCSPISGHRSVSWYQQTPGQGLQFLFEYFSETQRNKGNFPGRFSGRQFSNSRSEMNVSTLELGDSALYLCASSLAPGGVTEAFFGQGTRLTVV.

This CDR3 reads CAIRQGGADTQYF. The CDR3 DNA follows: TGTGCCATCAGACAGGGGGGGGCAGATACGCAGTATTTT. The chain uses TRBV10-3 and TRBJ2-3, with D tentatively TRBD1 (8 bases). In germline, CDR1 is ENHRY, CDR2 SYGVKD. V gave up 6 bases and J gave up 4 bases, with 11 bases separating them. The CDR3 extends over 13 amino acids.

This sequence joins TRBV27 and TRBJ1-1; no clear D. CDR1 is MNHEY and CDR2 is SMNVEV in the germline V gene (reference sequence). With 5 bases removed from V and 0 bases from J, the gap between germline ends came to 7 bases. The CDR3 covers 13 residues. The CDR3: CASSAMVNTEAFF. The CDR3 nucleotides are TGTGCCAGCAGTGCAATGGTGAACACTGAAGCTTTCTTT.

This chain connects TRBV5-6 to TRBJ2-3; D is uncertain. Trimming removed 1 base from V and 1 base from J, with 10 bases in between. In germline, CDR1 is SGHDT, CDR2 YYEEEE. The length of the CDR3 is 15 residues. CDR3 region: CASSLSGIRTDTQYF. CDR3 in DNA: TGTGCCAGCAGCTTGTCGGGTATACGCACAGATACGCAGTATTTT.

The CDR3 sequence: CASSLSGWVGNEQFF. The DNA for the CDR3 is TGTGCCAGCAGCTTGAGTGGGTGGGTGGGCAATGAGCAGTTCTTC. The rearrangement links TRBV7-8 to TRBJ2-1; unclear D gene. CDR3 length: 15 residues. The germline V and J ends were trimmed by 3 bases and 6 bases, with 15 bases remaining between them. The germline V gene encodes CDR1 SGHVS and CDR2 FQNEAQ. Variable domain in full (rest from reference TRBV7-8 and TRBJ2-1): GAGVSQSPRYKVAKRGQDVALRCDPISGHVSLFWYQQALGQGPEFLTYFQNEAQLDKSGLPSDRFFAERPEGSVSTLKIQRTQQEDSAVYLCASSLSGWVGNEQFFGPGTRLTVL.

The chain recombines TRBV18 with TRBJ2-5; TRBD1 matches at 7 bases. Germline V gene sequence: CDR1 KGHSH, CDR2 LQKENI. Trimming removed 6 bases from V and 5 bases from J; junction bases left unmatched: 6. CDR3 length equals 13 residues. The CDR3 coding sequence is TGTGCCAGCTCGATGACAGGGCAGGAGACCCAGTACTTC. Translation gives CASSMTGQETQYF. Combining the CDR3 with reference TRBV18 and TRBJ2-5 gives the whole variable domain NAGVMQNPRHLVRRRGQEARLRCSPMKGHSHVYWYRQLPEEGLKFMVYLQKENIIDESGMPKERFSAEFPKEGPSILRIQQVVRGDSAAYFCASSMTGQETQYFGPGTRLLVL.

This clone appeared a single time. The J gene is TRBJ1-5, the V gene TRBV19; 7 bases line up with TRBD1. This CDR3 is 15 amino acids long. Trimming removed 3 bases from V and 2 bases from J; junction bases left unmatched: 4. From germline, CDR1 is LNHDA and CDR2 SQIVND (reference sequence). CDR3 in amino acids: CASSIYGTGNQPQHF. Here the CDR3 DNA reads TGTGCCAGTAGTATCTACGGGACAGGCAATCAGCCCCAGCATTTT.

The chain combines TRBV6-5 with TRBJ1-3; the D is unclear. The V and J ends lost 1 base and 1 base respectively, with 8 bases between them. Germline V gene lookup returns CDR1 MNHEY and CDR2 SVGAGI. The CDR3 has 15 residues. As DNA, the CDR3 is TGTGCCAGCAGTTACTTCAGAGGTTCTGGAAACACCATATATTTT. Translation: CASSYFRGSGNTIYF.

A note on this clone: Other DNA sequences in this specimen translate into the identical CDR3. The gene calls are TRBV28 and TRBJ2-3; 9 bases are a match to TRBD2. Trimming removed 7 bases from V and 2 bases from J; junction bases left unmatched: 4. The germline gives CDR1 MDHEN, CDR2 SYDVKM. The CDR3 length is 14 residues. CDR3 bases: TGTGCCAGCACAAGCGGGGGGAACACAGATACGCAGTATTTT. It specifies CASTSGGNTDTQYF.

The rearrangement uses TRBV7-9 and TRBJ1-6; D ambiguous. Trimming took off 1 base at V and 13 bases at J, with 17 bases between the two ends. Per the germline V gene, CDR1 is SEHNR and CDR2 is FQNEAQ (reference sequence). The CDR3 is 15 amino acids. The CDR3 nucleotides read TGTGCCAGCAGCTTAGGAGGAAGGGAGGGTCCGCCCCTCCACTTT. It specifies CASSLGGREGPPLHF.

The chain has TRBV18 and TRBJ2-3, with D maybe TRBD2 (5 bases). Trimming pared 3 bases from V and 5 bases from J, leaving 12 bases between. The germline CDR1 and CDR2 sequences are KGHSH and LQKENI. CDR3 size: 14 residues. CDR3 loop: CASSPRSDRDTQYF. As DNA, the CDR3 is TGTGCCAGCTCACCCCGTAGCGACCGAGATACGCAGTATTTT. Full variable domain (missing parts from reference TRBV18 and TRBJ2-3): NAGVMQNPRHLVRRRGQEARLRCSPMKGHSHVYWYRQLPEEGLKFMVYLQKENIIDESGMPKERFSAEFPKEGPSILRIQQVVRGDSAAYFCASSPRSDRDTQYFGPGTRLTVL.

The J gene is TRBJ2-5, the V gene TRBV6-6; tentatively, D is TRBD2 (5 bases). Germline V gene data show CDR1 as MNHNY and CDR2 as SVGAGI (reference sequence). The V gene lost 7 bases and the J gene lost 2 bases, with 11 bases spanning the gap. The CDR3 is 13 amino acids. CDR3 protein: CASTTPGQETQYF. In nucleotides, the CDR3 is TGTGCCAGCACCACCCCGGGGCAAGAGACCCAGTACTTC.

The rearrangement joins TRBV15 to TRBJ1-4, with TRBD1 as a possible D gene (5 bases). Trimming cost V 4 bases and J 0 bases, with 15 bases left between them. Germline values: CDR1 LNHNV, CDR2 YYDKDF (reference sequence). CDR3 length: 17 amino acids. CDR3 coding DNA: TGTGCCACCAGCATACACCCCAGGGCGACAACTAATGAAAAACTGTTTTTT. This translates into CATSIHPRATTNEKLFF. The full variable domain, rest sourced from reference TRBV15 and TRBJ1-4, is DAMVIQNPRYQVTQFGKPVTLSCSQTLNHNVMYWYQQKSSQAPKLLFHYYDKDFNNEADTPDNFQSRRPNTSFCFLDIRSPGLGDTAMYLCATSIHPRATTNEKLFFGSGTQLSVL.

The chain is built from TRBV4-2 and TRBJ1-2, with D uncertain. The germline gives CDR1 LGHNA, CDR2 YNFKEQ. The CDR3 is 12 residues long. V was cut by 4 bases and J by 7 bases, with 10 bases left in between. CDR3 region: CASSPRSGGYTF. CDR3 DNA sequence: TGTGCCAGCAGCCCCCGGAGTGGTGGCTACACCTTC.

V and J are TRBV28 and TRBJ2-5, with D unresolved. Trimming took off 3 bases at V and 7 bases at J, with 12 bases between the two ends. The length of the CDR3 is 13 residues. The V gene's germline CDR1 is MDHEN and CDR2 SYDVKM. CDR3 DNA: TGTGCCAGCAGTTTTGTTCTATGGGGGACCCAGTACTTC. It is translated as CASSFVLWGTQYF. The full variable domain, in which reference TRBV28 and TRBJ2-5 provide the parts outside the CDR3, is DVKVTQSSRYLVKRTGEKVFLECVQDMDHENMFWYRQDPGLGLRLIYFSYDVKMKEKGDIPEGYSVSREKKERFSLILESASTNQTSMYLCASSFVLWGTQYFGPGTRLLVL.

The chain recombines TRBV2 with TRBJ1-1, with TRBD1 identical over 8 bases. The germline CDR1 and CDR2 sequences are SNHLY and FYNNEI. This CDR3 has 14 amino acids. The V gene end was trimmed by 2 bases and the J gene end by 8 bases; junction bases not matched to a gene: 7. CDR3 nucleotides: TGTGCCAGCAGTGAATCAGGGGGCCGAAGGGAAGCTTTCTTT. This gives the protein CASSESGGRREAFF. Combining the CDR3 with reference TRBV2 and TRBJ1-1 gives the whole variable domain EPEVTQTPSHQVTQMGQEVILRCVPISNHLYFYWYRQILGQKVEFLVSFYNNEISEKSEIFDDQFSVERPDGSNFTLKIRSTKLEDSAMYFCASSESGGRREAFFGQGTRLTVV.

The chain uses TRBV19 and TRBJ1-4; D is ambiguous. The ends were cut back, 1 base at V and 7 bases at J, with 7 bases in the middle. The V gene's germline CDR1 is LNHDA and CDR2 SQIVND (reference sequence). The CDR3 runs 13 residues. The CDR3 region is CASSIAGGEKLFF. The CDR3 coding sequence is TGTGCCAGTAGTATAGCGGGCGGTGAAAAACTGTTTTTT.

The genes are TRBV7-2 and TRBJ2-3, with D tentatively TRBD2 (7 bases). The V gene lost 0 bases and the J gene lost 7 bases, with 14 bases spanning the gap. Germline V gene data show CDR1 as SGHTA and CDR2 as FQGNSA. The CDR3 loop spans 15 amino acids. Written as DNA, the CDR3 is TGTGCCAGCAGCTTAGCATCGGGGGGCGGTCATACGCAGTATTTT. Protein sequence: CASSLASGGGHTQYF.

This chain joins TRBV5-1 and TRBJ1-1, with a possible D match to TRBD1 (5 bases). This CDR3 is 14 amino acids long. Trimming took 1 base from V and 6 from J, leaving 13 bases between them. Germline assignment: CDR1 SGHRS and CDR2 YFSETQ. Written as DNA, the CDR3 is TGCGCCAGCAGCTTGATGGGGGGACTAGCTGAAGCTTTCTTT. Amino acids: CASSLMGGLAEAFF.

This clone came up once. J is TRBJ2-5 and V is TRBV6-6; 7 nucleotides match TRBD2. The V and J ends lost 4 bases and 5 bases, in that order; junction bases with no gene match: 10. The CDR3 is 15 residues long. Germline V gene sequence: CDR1 MNHNY, CDR2 SVGAGI (reference sequence). DNA for the CDR3: TGTGCCAGCAGTTTCTCCGGGCGGGAGCTGGAGACCCAGTACTTC. Translation: CASSFSGRELETQYF.

The chain combines TRBV28 with TRBJ2-7, with D maybe TRBD2 (6 bases). The V end was cut by 7 bases, the J end by 0 bases, with 10 bases between. Per the germline V gene, CDR1 is MDHEN and CDR2 is SYDVKM. CDR3 size: 13 residues. CDR3 sequence reads: CASIRDFSYEQYF. CDR3 sequence (DNA): TGTGCCAGCATCCGGGACTTCTCCTACGAGCAGTACTTC.

V is TRBV11-3 and J is TRBJ2-1; TRBD1 matches 8 bases. After removal of 3 bases from V and 8 bases from J, the junction contained 0 bases not matched to a gene. This CDR3 has 12 residues. The germline V gene has CDR1 SGHNT and CDR2 YENEEA. CDR3 region: CASSLTGDEQFF. CDR3 DNA sequence: TGTGCCAGCAGCTTGACAGGGGATGAGCAGTTCTTC.

This sequence joins TRBV19 and TRBJ2-7; TRBD2 matches 8 bases. The germline V gene has CDR1 LNHDA and CDR2 SQIVND (reference sequence). The CDR3 contains 12 residues. V lost 4 bases to trimming and J lost 4 bases; unmatched junction nucleotides: 0. As DNA, the CDR3 is TGTGCCAGTAGTACTAGCGGGTACGAGCAGTACTTC. Its protein product is CASSTSGYEQYF.

This clone was counted once. The genes are TRBV11-3 and TRBJ1-1, with a tentative D call TRBD1 (6 bases). V was cut by 6 bases and J by 1 base, with 24 bases left in between. CDR3 length: 18 residues. The germline V gene encodes CDR1 SGHNT and CDR2 YENEEA. DNA for the CDR3: TGTGCCAGCAGTTTAACTACAGGGTTTTTGGGACCGAACACTGAAGCTTTCTTT. Translating it yields CASSLTTGFLGPNTEAFF.

The chain employs TRBV5-1 and TRBJ2-7; D perhaps matches TRBD2 (6 bases). The CDR3 consists of 14 residues. Per the germline V gene, CDR1 is SGHRS and CDR2 is YFSETQ. The V gene lost 2 bases and the J gene lost 3 bases, with 12 bases spanning the gap. The CDR3, as DNA: TGCGCCAGCAGCTTCTTAGCTAGCGACTACGAGCAGTACTTC. Translated, it gives CASSFLASDYEQYF.

J is TRBJ2-1 and V is TRBV4-1, with 11 bases fitting TRBD2. This CDR3 is built from 18 residues. V lost 3 bases to trimming and J lost 6 bases; unmatched junction nucleotides: 13. In germline, CDR1 is MGHRA, CDR2 YSYEKL. As DNA, the CDR3 is TGCGCCAGCAGCCACCGAAGGGGAGGGACTAGCGGTACCAATGAGCAGTTCTTC. Translating it yields CASSHRRGGTSGTNEQFF.

CDR3: CASTSEVGDEQFF. CDR3 nucleotide sequence: TGTGCCAGCACCTCGGAGGTGGGGGATGAGCAGTTCTTC. The genes are TRBV11-2 and TRBJ2-1; TRBD1 or TRBD2 may be the D gene (5 bases each). With 7 bases removed from V and 8 bases from J, the gap between germline ends came to 15 bases. This CDR3 comprises 13 residues. CDR1 is SGHAT and CDR2 is FQNNGV in the germline V gene.